Sequencing of this T cell receptor beta chain was carried out in a study of cytomegalovirus exposure and HLA in healthy donors. Whole-study context: Within an early data release were around 87 million unique TCRs drawn from HLA-typed donors.

With V trimmed by 5 bases and J by 6 bases, 11 bases remained unmatched. This CDR3 is built from 15 residues. Germline CDR1 MDHEN, CDR2 SYDVKM. The donors were healthy bone marrow donors. The PCR contained 60 Vbeta and 13 Jbeta primers. Clones were sequenced by immunoSEQ multiplex PCR, and TCRdb holds only the in-frame ones, with some missing. The table records about 170,000 clones, 75% to 85% of them present only once. This clone has more than one count but fewer than ten. What it binds is unknown. Study-level points and caveats: A later analysis revealed that TCR association rates differed between HLA loci, peaking at DRB1 and bottoming out at HLA-C.

Sample: PBMCs. The genes are TRBV28 and TRBJ1-1; TRBD1 matches 8 bases. The receptor was isolated from a female donor in good health and CMV-seronegative. The CDR3 sequence: CASSTQATGEAEAFF. CDR3 nucleotides: TGTGCCAGCAGTACTCAGGCGACAGGGGAGGCTGAAGCTTTCTTT.